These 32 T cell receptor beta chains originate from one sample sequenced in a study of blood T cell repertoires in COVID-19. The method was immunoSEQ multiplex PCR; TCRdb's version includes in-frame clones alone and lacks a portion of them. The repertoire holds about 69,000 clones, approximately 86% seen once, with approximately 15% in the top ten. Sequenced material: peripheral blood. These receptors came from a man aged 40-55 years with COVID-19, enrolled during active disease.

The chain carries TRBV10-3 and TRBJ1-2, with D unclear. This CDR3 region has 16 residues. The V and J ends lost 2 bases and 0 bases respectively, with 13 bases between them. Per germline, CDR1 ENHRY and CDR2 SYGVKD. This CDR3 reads CAISERQTAPNYGYTF. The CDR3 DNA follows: TGTGCCATCAGTGAGAGACAAACCGCACCTAACTATGGCTACACCTTC.

The chain's CDR3 is CASSQEWGTYDTQYF. DNA for the CDR3: TGTGCCAGCAGCCAAGAGTGGGGGACATATGATACGCAGTATTTT. The chain couples TRBV3-1 (or the pseudogene TRBV3-2) to TRBJ2-3; D may be TRBD1 (6 bases). The CDR3 is 15 amino acids. The V gene's germline CDR1 is LGHDT and CDR2 YNNKEL (reference sequence). The V end lost 0 bases, the J end lost 6 bases, and 13 bases lay between the germline ends.

This CDR3 is CASSETGGTQYF. DNA of the CDR3: TGTGCCAGCAGTGAAACGGGGGGGACCCAGTACTTC. The V gene is TRBV3-1 (or the pseudogene TRBV3-2), the J gene TRBJ2-5; 7 bases align to TRBD2. Germline V gives CDR1 LGHDT, CDR2 YNNKEL (reference sequence). The CDR3 runs to 12 residues. V was pared by 6 bases and J by 7 bases, with 5 bases of the junction left unmatched.

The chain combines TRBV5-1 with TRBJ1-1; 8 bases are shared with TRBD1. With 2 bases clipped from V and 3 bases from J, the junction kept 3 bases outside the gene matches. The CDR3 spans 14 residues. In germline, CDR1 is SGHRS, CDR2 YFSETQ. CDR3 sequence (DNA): TGCGCCAGCAGCTTTAACAGGGGGGACACTGAAGCTTTCTTT. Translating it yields CASSFNRGDTEAFF.

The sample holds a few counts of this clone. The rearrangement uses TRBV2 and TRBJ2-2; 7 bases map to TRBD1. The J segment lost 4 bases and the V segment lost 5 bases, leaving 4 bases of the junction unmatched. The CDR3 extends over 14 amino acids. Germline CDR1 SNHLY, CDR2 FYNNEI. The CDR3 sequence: CASSLGQSTGELFF. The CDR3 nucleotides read TGTGCCAGCAGTTTGGGACAGAGCACCGGGGAGCTGTTTTTT.

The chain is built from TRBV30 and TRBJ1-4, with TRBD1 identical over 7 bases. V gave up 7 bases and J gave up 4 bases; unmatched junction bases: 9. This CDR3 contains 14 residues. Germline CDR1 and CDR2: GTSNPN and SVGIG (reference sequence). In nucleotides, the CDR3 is TGTGCCTACGCCCGGGGGACAGATAATGAAAAACTGTTTTTT. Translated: CAYARGTDNEKLFF.

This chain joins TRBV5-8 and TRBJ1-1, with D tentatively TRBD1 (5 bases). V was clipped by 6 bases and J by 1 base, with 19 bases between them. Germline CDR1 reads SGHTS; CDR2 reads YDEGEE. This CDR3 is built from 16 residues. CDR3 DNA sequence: TGTGCCAGCAACAAATGGGGGAGGGACCAGAACACTGAAGCTTTCTTT. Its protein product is CASNKWGRDQNTEAFF.

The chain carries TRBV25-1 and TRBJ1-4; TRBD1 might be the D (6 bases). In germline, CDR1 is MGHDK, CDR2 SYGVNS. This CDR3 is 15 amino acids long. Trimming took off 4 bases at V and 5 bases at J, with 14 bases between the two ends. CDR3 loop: CASSALGQLNEKLFF. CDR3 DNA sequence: TGTGCCAGCAGTGCCCTCGGACAGTTAAATGAAAAACTGTTTTTT.

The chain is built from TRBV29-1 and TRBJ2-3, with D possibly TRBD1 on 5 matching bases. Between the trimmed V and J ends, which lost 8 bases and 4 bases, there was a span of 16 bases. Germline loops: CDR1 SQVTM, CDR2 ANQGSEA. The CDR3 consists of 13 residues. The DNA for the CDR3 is TGCAGCCCTTCCAAGGCAGGGTCAGATACGCAGTATTTT. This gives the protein CSPSKAGSDTQYF.

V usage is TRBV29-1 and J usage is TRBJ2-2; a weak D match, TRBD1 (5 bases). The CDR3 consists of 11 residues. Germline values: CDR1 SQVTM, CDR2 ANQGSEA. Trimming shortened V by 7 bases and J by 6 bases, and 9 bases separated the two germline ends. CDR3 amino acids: CSGTGSGELFF. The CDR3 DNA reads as TGCAGCGGCACAGGTTCCGGGGAGCTGTTTTTT.

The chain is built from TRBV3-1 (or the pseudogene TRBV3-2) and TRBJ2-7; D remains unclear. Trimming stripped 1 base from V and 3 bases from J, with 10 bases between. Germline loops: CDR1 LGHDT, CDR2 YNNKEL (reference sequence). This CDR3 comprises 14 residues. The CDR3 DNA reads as TGTGCCAGCAGCCAAGTCGTACAGAGCTACGAGCAGTACTTC. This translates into CASSQVVQSYEQYF.

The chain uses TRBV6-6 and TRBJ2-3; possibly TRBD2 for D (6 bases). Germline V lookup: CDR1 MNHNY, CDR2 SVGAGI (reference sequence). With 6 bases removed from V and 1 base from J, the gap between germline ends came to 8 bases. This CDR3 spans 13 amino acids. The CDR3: CASREGGTDTQYF. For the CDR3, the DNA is TGTGCCAGCAGGGAGGGAGGCACAGATACGCAGTATTTT.

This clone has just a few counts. CDR3 residues: CASSSGTGNQPQHF. The CDR3 region has the DNA TGTGCCAGCAGTAGCGGGACGGGTAATCAGCCCCAGCATTTT. V usage is TRBV27 and J usage is TRBJ1-5; TRBD1 is a possible D gene (5 bases). Germline V gene data show CDR1 as MNHEY and CDR2 as SMNVEV (reference sequence). The CDR3 is 14 residues long. V lost 5 bases, J lost 4 bases, and 12 bases lay in between.

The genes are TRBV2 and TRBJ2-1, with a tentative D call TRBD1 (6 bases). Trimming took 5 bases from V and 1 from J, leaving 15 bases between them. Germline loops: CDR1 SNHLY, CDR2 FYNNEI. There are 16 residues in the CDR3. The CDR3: CASSRPGTPSYNEQFF. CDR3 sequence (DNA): TGTGCCAGCAGTAGACCCGGGACACCTTCCTACAATGAGCAGTTCTTC.

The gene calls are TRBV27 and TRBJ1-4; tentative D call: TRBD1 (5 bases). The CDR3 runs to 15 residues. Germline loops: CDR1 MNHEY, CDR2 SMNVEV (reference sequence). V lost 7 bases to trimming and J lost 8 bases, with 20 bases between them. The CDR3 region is CASMPGGNWGEKLFF. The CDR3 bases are TGTGCCAGCATGCCCGGGGGAAATTGGGGGGAAAAACTGTTTTTT.

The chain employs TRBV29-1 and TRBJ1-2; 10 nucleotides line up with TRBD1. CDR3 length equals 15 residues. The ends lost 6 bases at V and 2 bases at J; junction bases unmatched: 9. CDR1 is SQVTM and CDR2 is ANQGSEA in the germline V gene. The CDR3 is CSVMVPGQGNYGYTF. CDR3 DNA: TGCAGCGTCATGGTTCCGGGACAGGGGAACTATGGCTACACCTTC.

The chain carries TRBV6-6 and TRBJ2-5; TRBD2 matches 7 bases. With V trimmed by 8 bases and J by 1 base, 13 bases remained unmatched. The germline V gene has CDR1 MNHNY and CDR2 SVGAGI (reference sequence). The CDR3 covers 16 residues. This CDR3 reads CASGHATGGFQETQYF. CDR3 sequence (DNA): TGTGCCAGCGGGCATGCGACCGGGGGGTTCCAAGAGACCCAGTACTTC.

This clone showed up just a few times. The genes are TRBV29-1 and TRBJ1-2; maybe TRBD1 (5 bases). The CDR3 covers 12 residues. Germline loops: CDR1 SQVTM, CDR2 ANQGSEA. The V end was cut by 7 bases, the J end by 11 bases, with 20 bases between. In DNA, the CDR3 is TGCAGCGCTGGGGATGCGACAGCCCGTTACACCTTC. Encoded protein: CSAGDATARYTF.

The CDR3 region has the DNA TGCGCCAGCAGCTTGGTCACAGGTCCTTCTACTGAAGCTTTCTTT. Residues: CASSLVTGPSTEAFF. The V and J genes are TRBV5-1 and TRBJ1-1, with D possibly matching TRBD1 (5 bases). Looked up from germline, CDR1 is SGHRS and CDR2 is YFSETQ. The CDR3 sequence is 15 residues long. V gave up 0 bases and J gave up 5 bases, with 14 bases separating them. Using reference TRBV5-1 and TRBJ1-1 for the parts outside the CDR3, the full variable domain is KAGVTQTPRYLIKTRGQQVTLSCSPISGHRSVSWYQQTPGQGLQFLFEYFSETQRNKGNFPGRFSGRQFSNSRSEMNVSTLELGDSALYLCASSLVTGPSTEAFFGQGTRLTVV.

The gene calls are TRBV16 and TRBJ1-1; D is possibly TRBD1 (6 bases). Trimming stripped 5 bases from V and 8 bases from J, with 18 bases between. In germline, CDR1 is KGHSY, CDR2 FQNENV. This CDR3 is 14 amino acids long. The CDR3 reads CASSSRSGASEAFF. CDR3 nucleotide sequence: TGTGCCAGCAGCTCTAGGTCAGGGGCTTCGGAAGCTTTCTTT.

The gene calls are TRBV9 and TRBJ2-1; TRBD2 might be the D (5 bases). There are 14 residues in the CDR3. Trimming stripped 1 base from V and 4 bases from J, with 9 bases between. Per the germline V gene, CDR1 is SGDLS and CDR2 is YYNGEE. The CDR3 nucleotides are TGTGCCAGCAGCGTACAAGAGGGTTACAATGAGCAGTTCTTC. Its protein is CASSVQEGYNEQFF.

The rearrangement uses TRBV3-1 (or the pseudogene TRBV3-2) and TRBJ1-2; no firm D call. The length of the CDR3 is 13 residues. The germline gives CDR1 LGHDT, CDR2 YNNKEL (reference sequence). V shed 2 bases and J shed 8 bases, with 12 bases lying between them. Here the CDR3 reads CASSQSEGTGYTF. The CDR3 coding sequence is TGTGCCAGCAGCCAATCTGAGGGAACGGGCTACACCTTC.

For the CDR3, the DNA is TGTGCCAGCAGCTTGTCCCGAGACTCAATCCTAAGGGGAACCCAGTACTTC. Amino acid sequence: CASSLSRDSILRGTQYF. The chain uses TRBV5-4 and TRBJ2-5, with D possibly matching TRBD1 (5 bases). V was shortened by 1 base and J by 8 bases, with 24 bases between the two germline ends. Germline lookup yields CDR1 SGHNT and CDR2 YYREEE (reference sequence). This CDR3 is built from 17 residues.

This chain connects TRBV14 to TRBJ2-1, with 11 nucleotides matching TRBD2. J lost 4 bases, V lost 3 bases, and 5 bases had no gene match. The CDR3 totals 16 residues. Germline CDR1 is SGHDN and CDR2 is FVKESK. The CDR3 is CASSHPTSGGYNEQFF. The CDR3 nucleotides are TGTGCCAGCAGCCATCCAACTAGCGGGGGTTACAATGAGCAGTTCTTC.

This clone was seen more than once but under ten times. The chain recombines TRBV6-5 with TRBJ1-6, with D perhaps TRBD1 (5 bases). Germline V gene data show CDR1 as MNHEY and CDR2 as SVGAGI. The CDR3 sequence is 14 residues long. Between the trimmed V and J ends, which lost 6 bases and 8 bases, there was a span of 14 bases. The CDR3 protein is CASSGLGVDSPLHF. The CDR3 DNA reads TGTGCCAGCAGCGGGTTAGGGGTTGATTCACCCCTCCACTTT.

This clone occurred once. CDR3 nucleotide sequence: TGTGCCAGTAGTGATGACAGGAGTCACTACGAGCAGTACTTC. Encoded protein: CASSDDRSHYEQYF. The V gene is TRBV19, the J gene TRBJ2-7, with D tentatively TRBD1 (6 bases). This CDR3 is 14 amino acids long. Germline CDR1 LNHDA, CDR2 SQIVND (reference sequence). The ends were cut back, 5 bases at V and 3 bases at J, with 14 bases in the middle.

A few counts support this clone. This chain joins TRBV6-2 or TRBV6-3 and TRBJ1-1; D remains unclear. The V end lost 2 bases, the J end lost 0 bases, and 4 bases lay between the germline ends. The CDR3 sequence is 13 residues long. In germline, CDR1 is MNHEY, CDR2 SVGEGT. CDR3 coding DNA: TGTGCCAGCAGTTACAGCATGAACACTGAAGCTTTCTTT. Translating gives CASSYSMNTEAFF.

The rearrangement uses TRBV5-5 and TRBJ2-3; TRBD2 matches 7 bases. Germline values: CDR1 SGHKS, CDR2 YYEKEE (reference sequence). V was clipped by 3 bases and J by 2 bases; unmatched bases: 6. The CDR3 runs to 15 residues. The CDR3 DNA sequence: TGTGCCAGCAGCTCCGGGACTACATCCACAGATACGCAGTATTTT. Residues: CASSSGTTSTDTQYF.

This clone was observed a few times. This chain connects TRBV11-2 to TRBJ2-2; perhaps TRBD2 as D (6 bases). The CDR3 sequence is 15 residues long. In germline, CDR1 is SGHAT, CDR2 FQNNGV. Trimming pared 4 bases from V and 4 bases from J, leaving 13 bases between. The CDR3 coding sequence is TGTGCCAGCAGCTCGACCGCGGGGTCCACCGGGGAGCTGTTTTTT. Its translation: CASSSTAGSTGELFF.

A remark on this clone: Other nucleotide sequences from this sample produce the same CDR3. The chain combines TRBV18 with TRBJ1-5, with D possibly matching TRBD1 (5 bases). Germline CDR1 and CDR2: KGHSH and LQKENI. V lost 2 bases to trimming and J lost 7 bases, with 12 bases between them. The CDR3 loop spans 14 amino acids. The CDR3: CASSPGQGNQPQHF. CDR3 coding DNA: TGTGCCAGCTCACCAGGTCAGGGAAACCAGCCCCAGCATTTT.

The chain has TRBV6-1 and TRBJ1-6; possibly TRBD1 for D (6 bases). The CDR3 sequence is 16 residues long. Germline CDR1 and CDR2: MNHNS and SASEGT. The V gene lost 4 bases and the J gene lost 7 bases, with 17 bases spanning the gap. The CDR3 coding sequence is TGTGCCAGCAGTGCGTGGGGGCAAACCTCAAATTCACCCCTCCACTTT. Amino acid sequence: CASSAWGQTSNSPLHF.

CDR3 coding DNA: TGCAGCGTTGTGGCGGGGGCTGTCACAGATACGCAGTATTTT. Its translation is CSVVAGAVTDTQYF. The V and J genes are TRBV29-1 and TRBJ2-3, with a tentative D call TRBD2 (7 bases). This CDR3 is built from 14 residues. Germline V gene data show CDR1 as SQVTM and CDR2 as ANQGSEA. The germline V and J ends were trimmed by 4 bases and 2 bases, with 13 bases remaining between them.